The TCR beta chain under discussion was sequenced for a study of blood T cell repertoires in COVID-19. V lost 1 base to trimming and J lost 0 bases; unmatched junction nucleotides: 3. This CDR3 spans 16 amino acids. Germline-derived CDR1 and CDR2 are LGHNA and YSLEER. Assay: immunoSEQ multiplex PCR; the TCRdb copy retains only in-frame clones and omits some. The sample shows some 200,000 clones, roughly 82% of them seen only once. The V call is TRBV4-3, the J call TRBJ1-3; 7 nucleotides align to TRBD1. The sample consisted of PBMCs or T cells enriched from blood (not recorded which). The TCR originated in an older woman with acute COVID-19. CDR3 sequence reads: CASSQAWDSSGNTIYF. In DNA, the CDR3 is TGCGCCAGCAGCCAAGCCTGGGACAGCTCTGGAAACACCATATATTTT.